This section outlines one T cell receptor beta chain sequence together with its context. Its antigen is unidentified. Germline lookup yields CDR1 SQVTM and CDR2 ANQGSEA. V dropped 5 bases and J dropped 11 bases, with 12 bases sitting between them. CDR3 size: 11 residues. The data were produced by immunoSEQ multiplex PCR, yet TCRdb's version contains in-frame clones alone and is incomplete. The table has some 66,000 clones, less than 80% seen once. Following an approximately 10-day culture, CD4+ T cells were purified. The cohort was immunized with two doses of either the BNT162b2 or mRNA-1273 vaccine. Neither prior SARS-CoV-2 infection nor positive nucleocapsid antibodies were present in the vaccine recipients. On day 3 and again on day 7, half the medium was replaced with IL-2 medium. The data derive from a study of vaccination effects on CD4 cells after COVID-19. Study conclusions and caveats: Both infection-induced and vaccine-induced clones contracted markedly at late post-vaccination timepoints.

The sample in question was CD4+ T cells from PBMCs cultured without peptide, obtained after COVID-19 vaccination. The gene calls are TRBV29-1 and TRBJ2-2, with D possibly being TRBD1 or TRBD2 (5 bases each). The receptor was isolated from a human donor who received a COVID-19 vaccine. The CDR3 loop reads CSVHLRGELFF. The CDR3 region has the DNA TGCAGCGTTCACTTGAGGGGTGAGCTGTTTTTT.